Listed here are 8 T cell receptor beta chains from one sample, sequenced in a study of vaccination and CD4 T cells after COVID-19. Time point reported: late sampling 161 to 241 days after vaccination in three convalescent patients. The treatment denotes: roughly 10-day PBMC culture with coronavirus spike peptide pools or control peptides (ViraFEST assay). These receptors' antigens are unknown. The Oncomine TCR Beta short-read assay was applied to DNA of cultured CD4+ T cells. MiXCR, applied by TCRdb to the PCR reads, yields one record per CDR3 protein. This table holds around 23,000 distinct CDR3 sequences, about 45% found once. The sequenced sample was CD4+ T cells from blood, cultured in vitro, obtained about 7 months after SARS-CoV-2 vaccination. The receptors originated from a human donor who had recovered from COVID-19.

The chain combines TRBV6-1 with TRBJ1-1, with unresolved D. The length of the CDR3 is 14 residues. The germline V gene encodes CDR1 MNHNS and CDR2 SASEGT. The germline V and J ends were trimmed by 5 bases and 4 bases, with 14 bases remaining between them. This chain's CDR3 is CASSLGQIGTEAFF. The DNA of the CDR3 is TGTGCCAGCAGTCTAGGGCAGATAGGCACTGAAGCTTTCTTT.

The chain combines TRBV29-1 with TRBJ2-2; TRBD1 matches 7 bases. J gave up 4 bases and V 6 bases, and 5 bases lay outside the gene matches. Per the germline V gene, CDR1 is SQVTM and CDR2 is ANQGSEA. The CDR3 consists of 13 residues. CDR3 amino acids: CSVAPGGTGELFF. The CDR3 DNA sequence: TGCAGCGTCGCTCCAGGGGGCACCGGGGAGCTGTTTTTT.

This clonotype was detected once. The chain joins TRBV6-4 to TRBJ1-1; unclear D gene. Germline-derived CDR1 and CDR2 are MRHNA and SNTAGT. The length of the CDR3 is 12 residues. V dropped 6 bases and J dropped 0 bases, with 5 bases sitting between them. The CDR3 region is CASRDLNTEAFF. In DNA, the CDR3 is TGTGCCAGCAGAGATTTGAACACTGAAGCTTTCTTT.

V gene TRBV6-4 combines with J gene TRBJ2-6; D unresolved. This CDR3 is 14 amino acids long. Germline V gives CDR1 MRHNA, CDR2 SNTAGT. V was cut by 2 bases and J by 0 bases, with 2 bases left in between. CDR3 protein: CASSDNSGANVLTF. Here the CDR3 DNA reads TGTGCCAGCAGTGACAACTCTGGGGCCAACGTCCTGACTTTC.

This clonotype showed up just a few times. The CDR3 DNA reads as TGTGCCATCAGTGAGTCCAGGGGCAGGGAGACCCAGTACTTC. Protein sequence: CAISESRGRETQYF. The V and J genes are TRBV10-3 and TRBJ2-5, with TRBD1 as a possible D gene (6 bases). Germline CDR1 and CDR2: ENHRY and SYGVKD. The V end was cut by 0 bases, the J end by 5 bases, with 10 bases between. This CDR3 is 14 amino acids long.

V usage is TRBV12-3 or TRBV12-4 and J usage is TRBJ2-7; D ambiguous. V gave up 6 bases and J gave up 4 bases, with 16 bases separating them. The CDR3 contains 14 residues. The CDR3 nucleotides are TGTGCCAGCAGCCGGTCTAGAGTTGGGTACGAGCAGTACTTC. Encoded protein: CASSRSRVGYEQYF.

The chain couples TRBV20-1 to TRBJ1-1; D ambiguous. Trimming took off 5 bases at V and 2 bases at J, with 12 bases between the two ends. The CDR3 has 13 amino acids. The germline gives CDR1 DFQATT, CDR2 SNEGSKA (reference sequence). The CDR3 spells CSAPPGKNTEAFF. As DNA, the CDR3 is TGCAGTGCTCCTCCCGGGAAAAACACTGAAGCTTTCTTT.

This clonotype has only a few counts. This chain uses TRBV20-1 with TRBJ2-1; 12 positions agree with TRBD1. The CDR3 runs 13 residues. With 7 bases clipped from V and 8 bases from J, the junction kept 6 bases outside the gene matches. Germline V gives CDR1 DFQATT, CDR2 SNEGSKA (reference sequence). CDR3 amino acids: CSGDRGQFDEQFF. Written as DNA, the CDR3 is TGCAGTGGGGACAGGGGGCAATTCGATGAGCAGTTCTTC.